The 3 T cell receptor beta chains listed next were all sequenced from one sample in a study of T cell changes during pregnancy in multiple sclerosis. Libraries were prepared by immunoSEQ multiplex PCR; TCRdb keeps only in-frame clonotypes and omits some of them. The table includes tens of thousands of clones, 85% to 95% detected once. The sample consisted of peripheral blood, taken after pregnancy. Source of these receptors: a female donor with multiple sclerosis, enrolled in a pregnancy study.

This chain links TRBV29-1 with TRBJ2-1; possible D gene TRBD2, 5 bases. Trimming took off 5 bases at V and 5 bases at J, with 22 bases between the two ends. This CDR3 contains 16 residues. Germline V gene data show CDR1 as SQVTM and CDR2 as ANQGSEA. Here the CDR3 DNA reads TGCAGCGTTTGGGCCCACGGGAACTCTAGGGACAATGAGCAGTTCTTC. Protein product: CSVWAHGNSRDNEQFF.

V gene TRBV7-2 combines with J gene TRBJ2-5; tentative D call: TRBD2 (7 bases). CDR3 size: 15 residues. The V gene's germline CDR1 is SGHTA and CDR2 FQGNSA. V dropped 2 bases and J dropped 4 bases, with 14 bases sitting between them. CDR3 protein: CASSLMGGQGETQYF. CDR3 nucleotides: TGTGCCAGCAGCTTAATGGGGGGGCAGGGAGAGACCCAGTACTTC.

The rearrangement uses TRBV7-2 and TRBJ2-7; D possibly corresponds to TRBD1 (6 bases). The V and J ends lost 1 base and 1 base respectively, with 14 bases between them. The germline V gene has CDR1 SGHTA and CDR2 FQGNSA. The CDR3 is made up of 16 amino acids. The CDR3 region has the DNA TGTGCCAGCAGCTTAGTATCACTTGGACAGTCCTACGAGCAGTACTTC. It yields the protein CASSLVSLGQSYEQYF.